The T cell receptor beta chain described here comes from a study of T cell repertoires in cytomegalovirus infection. Study information: Recently identified HLA-C-restricted CMV epitopes and well-studied HLA-B-restricted CMV epitopes were used by the study. Study conclusions and caveats: People with CMV and the relevant HLA were identified by cumulative public TCR beta family frequency.

TCRdb fed the reads into MiXCR, producing one record per CDR3 protein. Of roughly 800,000 distinct CDR3 sequences listed, roughly 28% are singletons. This CDR3 comprises 16 residues. The germline V and J ends were trimmed by 2 bases and 0 bases, with 12 bases remaining between them. The germline gives CDR1 MNHNS, CDR2 SASEGT. A note on this clonotype: Its antigen is not known.

This sample comprised cultured CD8+ T cells from PBMCs, obtained from culture after CMV antigen stimulation. The V and J genes are TRBV6-1 and TRBJ2-3; the D is unclear. This TCR came from a human donor in good health (CMV status not recorded). Some clones in this sample may be carry-over from other donors' samples. The CDR3 loop is CASSEIGRPSTDTQYF. In nucleotides, the CDR3 is TGTGCCAGCAGTGAAATTGGTCGCCCTAGCACAGATACGCAGTATTTT.